This T cell receptor (beta chain) was documented in a study of blood T cell repertoires in COVID-19. Germline V lookup: CDR1 SGHTA, CDR2 FQGNSA. This CDR3 contains 15 residues. V lost 5 bases and J lost 3, with 16 bases in between. In the original processing: Estimation of nucleated cell counts was performed using reference gene primer amplification. The protocol was immunoSEQ multiplex PCR, while the TCRdb copy is restricted to in-frame clones and leaves out a portion. Clone size and V and J calls were adopted from that table, with D and trimming inferred from the DNA. This sample yields under 75,000 clones, of which approximately 89% are seen a single time; more than 8% belongs to the top ten.

The material sequenced was peripheral blood. The receptor was isolated from a man in his forties or fifties with active COVID-19. The chain is built from TRBV7-2 and TRBJ2-5; D is perhaps TRBD2 (6 bases). The CDR3 DNA reads TGTGCCAGCAGCATCATGGGACTCAAGGAAGAGACCCAGTACTTC. It is translated as CASSIMGLKEETQYF.